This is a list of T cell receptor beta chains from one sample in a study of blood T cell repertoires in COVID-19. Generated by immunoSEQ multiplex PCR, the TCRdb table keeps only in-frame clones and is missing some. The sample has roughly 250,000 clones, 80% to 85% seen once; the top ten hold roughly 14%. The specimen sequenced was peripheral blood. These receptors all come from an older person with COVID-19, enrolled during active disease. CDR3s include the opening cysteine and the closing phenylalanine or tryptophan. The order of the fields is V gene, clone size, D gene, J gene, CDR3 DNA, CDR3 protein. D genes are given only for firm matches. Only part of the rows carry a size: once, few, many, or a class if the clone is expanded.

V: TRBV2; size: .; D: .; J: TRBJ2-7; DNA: TGTGCCAGCACGGCAGGGTCTGGCTACGAGCAGTACTTC; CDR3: CASTAGSGYEQYF
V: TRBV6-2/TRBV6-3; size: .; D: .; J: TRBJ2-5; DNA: TGTGCCAGCAGTTACTCGATGCAGACTCAAGAGACCCAGTACTTC; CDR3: CASSYSMQTQETQYF
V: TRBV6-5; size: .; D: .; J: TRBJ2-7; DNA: TGTGCCAGCACCCGAAGCCGTTCCTACGAGCAGTACTTC; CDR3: CASTRSRSYEQYF
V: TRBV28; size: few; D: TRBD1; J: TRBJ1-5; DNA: TGTGCCAGCAGTAACTTAGGACAGGGTAGCAATCAGCCCCAGCATTTT; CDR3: CASSNLGQGSNQPQHF
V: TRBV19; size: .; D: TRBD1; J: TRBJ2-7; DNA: TGTGCCAGTATAAGGGGGACAGGTGGGCGCCTTTCGTGCGAGCAGTACTTC; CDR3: CASIRGTGGRLSCEQYF
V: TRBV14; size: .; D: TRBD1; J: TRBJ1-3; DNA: TGTGCCAGCAGCCCCAGGGGGACAGGGCTTTCGGCTGGAAACACCATATATTTT; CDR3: CASSPRGTGLSAGNTIYF
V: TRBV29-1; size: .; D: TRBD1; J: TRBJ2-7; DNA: TGCAGCGTTGTTTTGGGACAGTCGGTCCTGCAGTACTTC; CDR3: CSVVLGQSVLQYF
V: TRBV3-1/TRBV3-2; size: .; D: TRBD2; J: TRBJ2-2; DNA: TGTGCCAGCAGCCAAACGACTAGCGGGATCTCCGGGGAGCTGTTTTTT; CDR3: CASSQTTSGISGELFF
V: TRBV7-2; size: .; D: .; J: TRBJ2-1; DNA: TGTGCCAGCAGCTTGTTACAGGACACCAGATTGTACGATGAGCAGTTCTTC; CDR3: CASSLLQDTRLYDEQFF
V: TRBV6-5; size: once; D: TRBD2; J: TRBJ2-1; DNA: TGTGCCAGCAGTCCCCTAGCGGGGGTAGGGAATGAGCAGTTCTTC; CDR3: CASSPLAGVGNEQFF
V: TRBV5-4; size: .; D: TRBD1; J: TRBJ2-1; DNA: TGTGCCAGCAGCTTGGACGGGACAGGGGCTTACAATGAGCAGTTCTTC; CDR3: CASSLDGTGAYNEQFF
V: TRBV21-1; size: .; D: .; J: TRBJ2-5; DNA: TGTGCCAGCAGCAGGGACTTGGAGACCCAGTACTTC; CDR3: CASSRDLETQYF
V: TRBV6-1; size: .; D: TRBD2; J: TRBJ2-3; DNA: TGTGCCAGCAGTGGACGGGAGGGCCTCTGGGGCACGCAGTATTTT; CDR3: CASSGREGLWGTQYF
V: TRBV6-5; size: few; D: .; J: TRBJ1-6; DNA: TGTGCCAGCAGTAGGACAGCCCCTTATAATTCACCCCTCCACTTT; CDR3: CASSRTAPYNSPLHF
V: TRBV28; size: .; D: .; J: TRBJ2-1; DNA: TGTGCCAGCAGTTTAGGTCGAGGTTATGAGCAGTTCTTC; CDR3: CASSLGRGYEQFF
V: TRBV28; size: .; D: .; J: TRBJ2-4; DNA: TGTGCCAGCAGTTCACCGGGACAACCAGCCAAAAACATTCAGTACTTC; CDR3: CASSSPGQPAKNIQYF
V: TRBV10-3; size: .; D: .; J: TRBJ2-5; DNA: TGTGCCATCAGACAAGGGGTAGCAGAGACCCAGTACTTC; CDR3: CAIRQGVAETQYF
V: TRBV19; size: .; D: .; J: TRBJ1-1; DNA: TGTGCCAGTAGTTTTAGGGGGTTTGAGAACACTGAAGCTTTCTTT; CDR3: CASSFRGFENTEAFF
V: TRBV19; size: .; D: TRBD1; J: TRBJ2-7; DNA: TGTGCCAGTAGACGAAAGGGCACGGACAGGGGCGTGTTCTACTTC; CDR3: CASRRKGTDRGVFYF
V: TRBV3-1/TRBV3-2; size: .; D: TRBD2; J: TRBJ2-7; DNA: TGTGCCAGCAGCCAATTCACTAGCGGGAGAGCGGTTCGGGTGGAGCAGTACTTC; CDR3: CASSQFTSGRAVRVEQYF
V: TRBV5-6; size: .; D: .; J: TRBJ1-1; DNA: TGTGCCAGCAGCTTAGTGAGGGTCGGGGGACAAGCTTTCTTT; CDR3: CASSLVRVGGQAFF
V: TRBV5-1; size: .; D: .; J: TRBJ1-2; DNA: TGCGCCAGCAGCTTGGAATCGGGGGCTAACTATGGCTACACCTTC; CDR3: CASSLESGANYGYTF